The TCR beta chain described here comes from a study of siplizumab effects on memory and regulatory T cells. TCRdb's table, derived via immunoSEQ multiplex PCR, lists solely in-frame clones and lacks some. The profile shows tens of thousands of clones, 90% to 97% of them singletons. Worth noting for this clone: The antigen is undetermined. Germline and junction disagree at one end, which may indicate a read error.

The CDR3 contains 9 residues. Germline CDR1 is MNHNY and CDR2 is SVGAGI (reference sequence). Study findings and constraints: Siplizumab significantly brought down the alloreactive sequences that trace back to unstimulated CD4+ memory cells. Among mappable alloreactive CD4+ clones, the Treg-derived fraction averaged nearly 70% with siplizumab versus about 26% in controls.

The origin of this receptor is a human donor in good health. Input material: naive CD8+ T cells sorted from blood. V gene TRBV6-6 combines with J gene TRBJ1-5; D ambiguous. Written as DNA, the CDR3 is TGTGCCAGCAGTCAGCCCCAGCATTTT. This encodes CASSQPQHF.